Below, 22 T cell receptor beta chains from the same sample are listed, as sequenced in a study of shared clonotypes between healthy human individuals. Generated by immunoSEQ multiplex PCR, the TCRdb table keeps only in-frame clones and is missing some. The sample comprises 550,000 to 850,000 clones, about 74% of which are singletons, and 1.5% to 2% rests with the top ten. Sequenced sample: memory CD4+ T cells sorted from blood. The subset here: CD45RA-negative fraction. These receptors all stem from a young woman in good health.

The CDR3 here is CASSPGPSTDTQYF. CDR3 bases: TGTGCCAGCAGCCCTGGACCGAGCACAGATACGCAGTATTTT. The chain couples TRBV11-2 to TRBJ2-3, with D hard to call. Germline lookup yields CDR1 SGHAT and CDR2 FQNNGV. The V and J ends lost 5 bases and 0 bases respectively, with 9 bases between them. The CDR3 is 14 residues long.

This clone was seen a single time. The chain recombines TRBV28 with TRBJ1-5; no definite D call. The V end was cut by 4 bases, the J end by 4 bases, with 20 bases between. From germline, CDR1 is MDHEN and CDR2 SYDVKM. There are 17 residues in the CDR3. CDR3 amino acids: CASSYDGRRNLNQPQHF. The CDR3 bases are TGTGCCAGCAGTTACGACGGACGGAGAAACTTGAATCAGCCCCAGCATTTT.

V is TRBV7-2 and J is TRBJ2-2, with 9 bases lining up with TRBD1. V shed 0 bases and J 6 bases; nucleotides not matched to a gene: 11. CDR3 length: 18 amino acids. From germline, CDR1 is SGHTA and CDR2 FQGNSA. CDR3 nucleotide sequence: TGTGCCAGCAGCTTAGCGCAGGGACAGGGAAAGAGGGCCGGGGAGCTGTTTTTT. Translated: CASSLAQGQGKRAGELFF. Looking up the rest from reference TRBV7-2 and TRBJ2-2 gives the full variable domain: GAGVSQSPSNKVTEKGKDVELRCDPISGHTALYWYRQSLGQGLEFLIYFQGNSAPDKSGLPSDRFSAERTGGSVSTLTIQRTQQEDSAVYLCASSLAQGQGKRAGELFFGEGSRLTVL.

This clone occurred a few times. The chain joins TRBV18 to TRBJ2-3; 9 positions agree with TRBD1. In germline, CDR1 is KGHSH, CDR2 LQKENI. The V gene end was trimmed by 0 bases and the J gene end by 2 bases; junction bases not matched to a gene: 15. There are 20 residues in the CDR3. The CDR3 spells CASSPPGFTGGITPTDTQYF. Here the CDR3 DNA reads TGTGCCAGCTCACCACCGGGGTTCACAGGGGGCATAACACCCACAGATACGCAGTATTTT.

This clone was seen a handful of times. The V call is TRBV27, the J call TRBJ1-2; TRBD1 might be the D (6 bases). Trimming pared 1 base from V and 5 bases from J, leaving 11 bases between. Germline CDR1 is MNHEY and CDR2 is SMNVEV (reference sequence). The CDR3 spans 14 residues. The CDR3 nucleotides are TGTGCCAGCAGTTTATTCCCGGACAGTTATGGCTACACCTTC. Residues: CASSLFPDSYGYTF.

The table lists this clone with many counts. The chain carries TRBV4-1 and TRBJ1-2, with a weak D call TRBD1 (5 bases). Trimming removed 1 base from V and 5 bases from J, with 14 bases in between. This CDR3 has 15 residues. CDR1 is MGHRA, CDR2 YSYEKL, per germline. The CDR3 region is CASSQVEGRGYGYTF. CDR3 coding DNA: TGCGCCAGCAGCCAAGTTGAGGGAAGGGGATATGGCTACACCTTC.

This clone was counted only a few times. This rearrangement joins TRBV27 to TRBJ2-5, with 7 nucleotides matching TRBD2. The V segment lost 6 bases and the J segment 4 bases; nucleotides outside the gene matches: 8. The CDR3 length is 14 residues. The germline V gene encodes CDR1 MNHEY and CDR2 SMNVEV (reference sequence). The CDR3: CASRFSGVAETQYF. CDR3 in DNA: TGTGCCAGCAGATTCAGCGGGGTGGCAGAGACCCAGTACTTC.

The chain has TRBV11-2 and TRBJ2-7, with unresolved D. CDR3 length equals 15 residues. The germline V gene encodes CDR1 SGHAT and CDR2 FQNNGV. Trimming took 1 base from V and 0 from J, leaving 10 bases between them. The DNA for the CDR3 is TGTGCCAGCAGCTTAGGAGTCGCAGTCTCCTACGAGCAGTACTTC. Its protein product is CASSLGVAVSYEQYF.

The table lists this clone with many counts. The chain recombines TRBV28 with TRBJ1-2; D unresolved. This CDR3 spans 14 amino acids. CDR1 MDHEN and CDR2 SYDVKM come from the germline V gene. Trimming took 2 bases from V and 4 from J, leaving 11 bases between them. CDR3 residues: CASSLVYTVYGYTF. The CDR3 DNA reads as TGTGCCAGCAGTTTAGTGTATACAGTCTATGGCTACACCTTC.

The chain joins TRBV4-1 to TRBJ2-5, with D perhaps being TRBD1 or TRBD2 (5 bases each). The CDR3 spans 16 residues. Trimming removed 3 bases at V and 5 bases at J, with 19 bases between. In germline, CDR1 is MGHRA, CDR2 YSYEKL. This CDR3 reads CASSQTEGRVRETQYF. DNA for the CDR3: TGCGCCAGCAGCCAGACTGAGGGGCGCGTAAGGGAGACCCAGTACTTC.

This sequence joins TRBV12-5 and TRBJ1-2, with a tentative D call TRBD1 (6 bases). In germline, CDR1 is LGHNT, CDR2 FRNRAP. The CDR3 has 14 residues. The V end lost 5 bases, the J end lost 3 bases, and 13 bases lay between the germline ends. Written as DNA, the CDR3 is TGTGCTAGTGGTCCAGGACAGAGGGACTATGGCTACACCTTC. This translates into CASGPGQRDYGYTF.

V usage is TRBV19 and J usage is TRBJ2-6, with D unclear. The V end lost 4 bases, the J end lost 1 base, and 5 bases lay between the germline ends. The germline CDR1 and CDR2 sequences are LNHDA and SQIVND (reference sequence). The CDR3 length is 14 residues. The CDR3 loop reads CASSKGSGANVLTF. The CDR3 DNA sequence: TGTGCCAGTAGTAAAGGGTCTGGGGCCAACGTCCTGACTTTC.

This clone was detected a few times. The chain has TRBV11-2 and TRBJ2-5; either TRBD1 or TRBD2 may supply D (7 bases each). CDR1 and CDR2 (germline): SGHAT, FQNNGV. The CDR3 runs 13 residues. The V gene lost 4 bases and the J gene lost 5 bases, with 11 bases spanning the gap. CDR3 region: CASSYQGGETQYF. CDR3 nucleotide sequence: TGTGCCAGCAGCTATCAGGGGGGGGAGACCCAGTACTTC.

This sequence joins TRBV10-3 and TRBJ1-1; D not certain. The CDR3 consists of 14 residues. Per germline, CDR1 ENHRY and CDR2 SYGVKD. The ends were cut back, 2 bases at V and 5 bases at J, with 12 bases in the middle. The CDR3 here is CAISENDRRTEAFF. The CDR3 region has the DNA TGTGCCATCAGTGAGAATGACCGGCGGACTGAAGCTTTCTTT.

CDR3 sequence reads: CASSKEVHQRDGYTF. Written as DNA, the CDR3 is TGTGCCAGCAGCAAAGAAGTGCACCAAAGGGATGGCTACACCTTC. This chain uses TRBV21-1 with TRBJ1-2. TRBV21-1 is termed a pseudogene. CDR3 length: 15 residues.

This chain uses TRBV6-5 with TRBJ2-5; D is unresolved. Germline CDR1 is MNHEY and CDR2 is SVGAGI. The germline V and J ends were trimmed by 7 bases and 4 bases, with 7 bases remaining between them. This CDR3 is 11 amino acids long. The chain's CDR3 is CASNKGETQYF. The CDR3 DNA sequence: TGTGCCAGCAACAAAGGAGAGACCCAGTACTTC.

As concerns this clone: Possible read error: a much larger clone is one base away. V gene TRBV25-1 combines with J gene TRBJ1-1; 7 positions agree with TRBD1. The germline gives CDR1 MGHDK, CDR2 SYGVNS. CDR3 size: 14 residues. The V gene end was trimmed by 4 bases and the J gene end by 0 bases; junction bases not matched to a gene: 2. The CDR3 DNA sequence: TGTGCCAGCAGTGGAGGACAGGTGAACACTGAAGCTTTCTTT. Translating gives CASSGGQVNTEAFF.

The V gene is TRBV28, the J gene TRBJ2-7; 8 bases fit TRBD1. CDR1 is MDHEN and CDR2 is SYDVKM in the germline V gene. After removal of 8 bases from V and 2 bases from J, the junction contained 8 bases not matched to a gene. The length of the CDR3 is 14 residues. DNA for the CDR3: TGTGCCAGCGTGACAGGACAGGGAACCTACGAGCAGTACTTC. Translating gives CASVTGQGTYEQYF.

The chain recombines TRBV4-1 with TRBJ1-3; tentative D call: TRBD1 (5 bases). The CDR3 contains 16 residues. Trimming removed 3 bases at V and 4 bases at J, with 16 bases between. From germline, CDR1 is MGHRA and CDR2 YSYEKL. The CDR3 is CASSHRKGGDGNTIYF. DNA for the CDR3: TGCGCCAGCAGCCACCGGAAAGGAGGGGACGGAAACACCATATATTTT.

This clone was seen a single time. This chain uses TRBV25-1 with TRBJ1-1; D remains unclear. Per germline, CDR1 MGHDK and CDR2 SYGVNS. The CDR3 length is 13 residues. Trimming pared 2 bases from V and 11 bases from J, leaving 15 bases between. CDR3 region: CASSEGGRQGAFF. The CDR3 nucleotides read TGTGCCAGCAGTGAAGGAGGGCGGCAAGGGGCTTTCTTT.

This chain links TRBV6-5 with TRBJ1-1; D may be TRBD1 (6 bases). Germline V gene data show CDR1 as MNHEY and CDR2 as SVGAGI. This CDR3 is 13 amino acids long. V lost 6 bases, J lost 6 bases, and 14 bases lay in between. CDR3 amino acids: CASRQGSEAEAFF. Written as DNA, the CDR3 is TGTGCCAGCAGACAGGGATCGGAAGCTGAAGCTTTCTTT.

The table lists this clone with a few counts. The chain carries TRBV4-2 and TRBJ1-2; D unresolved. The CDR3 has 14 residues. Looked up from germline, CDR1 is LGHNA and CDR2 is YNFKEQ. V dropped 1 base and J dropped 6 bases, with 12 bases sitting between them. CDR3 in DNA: TGTGCCAGCAGCCAAGTAAGTGCGCCGGATGGCTACACCTTC. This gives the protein CASSQVSAPDGYTF.